The 15 T cell receptor beta chains listed next were all sequenced from one sample in a study of cytomegalovirus exposure and HLA in healthy donors. Generated by immunoSEQ multiplex PCR, the TCRdb table keeps only in-frame clones and is missing some. The sample includes about 73,000 clones, 94% of them seen just once. The specimen sequenced was PBMCs. These receptors all come from a woman aged 18-29 years in good health and CMV-seropositive.

The chain has TRBV30 and TRBJ2-2, with 7 bases fitting TRBD2. The CDR3 is 15 amino acids. Germline V CDR1 and CDR2: GTSNPN, SVGIG (reference sequence). The ends lost 7 bases at V and 5 bases at J; junction bases unmatched: 13. CDR3 residues: CASRAGLLATGELFF. The DNA for the CDR3 is TGTGCCTCACGAGCGGGACTATTGGCGACCGGGGAGCTGTTTTTT.

The V and J genes are TRBV5-4 and TRBJ2-2, with D perhaps TRBD1 (5 bases). The germline V and J ends were trimmed by 4 bases and 0 bases, with 13 bases remaining between them. The CDR3 runs to 16 residues. Germline assignment: CDR1 SGHNT and CDR2 YYREEE (reference sequence). CDR3 sequence reads: CASSPRQQANTGELFF. CDR3 in DNA: TGTGCCAGCAGCCCAAGACAGCAGGCGAACACCGGGGAGCTGTTTTTT.

The chain has TRBV15 and TRBJ1-2; no firm D call. Trimming removed 1 base from V and 5 bases from J, with 14 bases in between. Per germline, CDR1 LNHNV and CDR2 YYDKDF (reference sequence). The CDR3 is made up of 15 amino acids. The CDR3 here is CATSRGGPNLYGYTF. CDR3 coding DNA: TGTGCCACCAGCAGAGGTGGTCCCAACCTATATGGCTACACCTTC.

The V gene is TRBV5-1, the J gene TRBJ2-1, with TRBD1 identical over 10 bases. CDR1 is SGHRS and CDR2 is YFSETQ in the germline V gene. V was pared by 3 bases and J by 5 bases, with 11 bases of the junction left unmatched. This CDR3 spans 17 amino acids. The CDR3 nucleotides read TGCGCCAGCAGCTCTCAGCCACGGACAGGGGGGAACAATGAGCAGTTCTTC. The encoded protein is CASSSQPRTGGNNEQFF.

In this sample, this clone turned up once. The rearrangement joins TRBV28 to TRBJ2-3; 7 bases are shared with TRBD2. From germline, CDR1 is MDHEN and CDR2 SYDVKM. The CDR3 covers 11 residues. The trim removed 8 bases at V and 6 bases at J, leaving 2 bases unmatched. CDR3 region: CASGGDDTQYF. The CDR3 bases are TGTGCCAGCGGGGGGGATGATACGCAGTATTTT.

The chain carries TRBV5-8 and TRBJ1-1; no clear D gene. The V gene lost 0 bases and the J gene lost 5 bases, with 11 bases spanning the gap. The CDR3 has 14 amino acids. CDR1 and CDR2 (germline): SGHTS, YDEGEE. The CDR3, as DNA: TGTGCCAGCAGCTTGGCCGACACACGAACTGAAGCTTTCTTT. Translating gives CASSLADTRTEAFF.

The chain employs TRBV5-1 and TRBJ1-4; TRBD1 aligns across 9 bases. With 4 bases clipped from V and 5 bases from J, the junction kept 9 bases outside the gene matches. The CDR3 covers 16 residues. Germline V gives CDR1 SGHRS, CDR2 YFSETQ. DNA for the CDR3: TGCGCCAGCAGCGAGGGACACGGGACAGGGAATGAAAAACTGTTTTTT. This translates into CASSEGHGTGNEKLFF.

J is TRBJ2-3 and V is TRBV19, with TRBD1 identical over 8 bases. The CDR3 extends over 15 amino acids. Germline CDR1 and CDR2: LNHDA and SQIVND (reference sequence). The junction had 6 bases not matched to a gene; V was cut back by 5 bases and J by 2 bases. This chain's CDR3 is CASSDRGVNTDTQYF. In DNA form, the CDR3 reads TGTGCCAGTAGTGACAGGGGAGTGAACACAGATACGCAGTATTTT.

The chain couples TRBV7-2 to TRBJ2-1; TRBD2 aligns across 11 bases. Germline CDR1 and CDR2: SGHTA and FQGNSA. J gave up 10 bases and V 5 bases, and 16 bases lay outside the gene matches. The CDR3 has 17 residues. The CDR3 protein is CASSPHPASGRIWEQFF. In DNA form, the CDR3 reads TGTGCCAGCAGCCCTCACCCGGCTAGCGGGAGGATTTGGGAGCAGTTCTTC.

V is TRBV9 and J is TRBJ2-5; a possible D gene is TRBD2 (6 bases). V was trimmed by 3 bases and J by 2 bases, leaving 8 bases between them. The CDR3 has 13 residues. CDR1 is SGDLS and CDR2 is YYNGEE in the germline V gene. As DNA, the CDR3 is TGTGCCAGCAGCGAGGGACTTCAAGAGACCCAGTACTTC. This translates into CASSEGLQETQYF.

This clone was picked up one time. The chain combines TRBV28 with TRBJ2-7; 9 bases are a match to TRBD1. J gave up 3 bases and V 6 bases, and 6 bases lay outside the gene matches. Germline CDR1 reads MDHEN; CDR2 reads SYDVKM. There are 14 residues in the CDR3. In DNA, the CDR3 is TGTGCCAGCAGGGACACAGGGGGCGGCTACGAGCAGTACTTC. Translated: CASRDTGGGYEQYF. The full variable domain, its missing parts supplied by reference TRBV28 and TRBJ2-7, is DVKVTQSSRYLVKRTGEKVFLECVQDMDHENMFWYRQDPGLGLRLIYFSYDVKMKEKGDIPEGYSVSREKKERFSLILESASTNQTSMYLCASRDTGGGYEQYFGPGTRLTVT.

The chain employs TRBV5-8 and TRBJ2-5; 8 bases line up with TRBD1. CDR1 is SGHTS and CDR2 is YDEGEE in the germline V gene. This CDR3 has 16 residues. Losses at the gene ends were 1 base for V and 6 bases for J; bases not matched to a gene: 11. Written as DNA, the CDR3 is TGTGCCAGCAGCTTGCTAGCGCAGGGGGCTGGGAAGACCCAGTACTTC. Amino acids: CASSLLAQGAGKTQYF.

The chain employs TRBV12-5 and TRBJ1-5; tentatively, D is TRBD1 (6 bases). Germline CDR1 reads LGHNT; CDR2 reads FRNRAP. V was pared by 2 bases and J by 2 bases, with 16 bases between. The CDR3 is 17 amino acids. The CDR3 nucleotides read TGTGCTAGTGGTTTGTTCAGGGGATGGGGCGGCAATCAGCCCCAGCATTTT. Residues: CASGLFRGWGGNQPQHF.

The rearrangement links TRBV7-8 to TRBJ2-1; 7 bases are a match to TRBD2. Germline V gene sequence: CDR1 SGHVS, CDR2 FQNEAQ. The V gene end was trimmed by 2 bases and the J gene end by 6 bases; junction bases not matched to a gene: 10. This CDR3 spans 16 amino acids. The CDR3 DNA reads TGTGCCAGCAGCTTAACCCTAGCGGCCCCTCCCAATGAGCAGTTCTTC. Translating it yields CASSLTLAAPPNEQFF.

The rearrangement links TRBV6-5 to TRBJ2-1; tentative D call: TRBD1 (5 bases). The V end lost 6 bases, the J end lost 6 bases, and 15 bases lay between the germline ends. Germline V CDR1 and CDR2: MNHEY, SVGAGI. The CDR3 has 14 residues. The CDR3 DNA sequence: TGTGCCAGCAGAGCCTCAGGGCCCTCCAATGAGCAGTTCTTC. Amino acid sequence: CASRASGPSNEQFF.